These T cell receptor beta chains were read from a single sample in a study of CD8 T cells in Susac syndrome. TCRdb recomputed calls from the immunoSEQ multiplex PCR reads with MiXCR, one row per CDR3 protein. The data show 330,000 or so distinct CDR3 sequences, with about 89% seen just once and 0.18% held by the top ten. Sequencing used CD8+ T cells from PBMCs. The receptors come from a human donor with multiple sclerosis. Each CDR3 is given with its conserved first and last residue. Fields, in order: J gene, D gene, V gene, clone size, CDR3 DNA, CDR3 protein. A D gene is named only where the DNA matches it firmly. Clone size, where shown, is once, few, many, or a class for clones that have expanded.

j_call: TRBJ1-1; d_call: -; v_call: TRBV28; clone_size: once; cdr3_nt: TGTGCCAGCAGTTTGGTTAGGACAGCTAAAGCTTTCTTT; cdr3_aa: CASSLVRTAKAFF
j_call: TRBJ2-5; d_call: TRBD2; v_call: TRBV4-1; clone_size: -; cdr3_nt: TGCGCCAGCAGCCAAGATGTCCTGGGCGGGAGAGAGACCCAGTACTTC; cdr3_aa: CASSQDVLGGRETQYF
j_call: TRBJ2-5; d_call: -; v_call: TRBV11-2; clone_size: -; cdr3_nt: TGTGCCAGCAGCTTAATAAGTTTGGGGCAAGAGACCCAGTACTTC; cdr3_aa: CASSLISLGQETQYF
j_call: TRBJ2-6; d_call: -; v_call: TRBV4-3; clone_size: -; cdr3_nt: TGCGCCAGCAGCCAAGAGGGCGTAGTTGGGGCCAACGTCCTGACTTTC; cdr3_aa: CASSQEGVVGANVLTF
j_call: TRBJ2-1; d_call: TRBD2; v_call: TRBV12-3/TRBV12-4; clone_size: -; cdr3_nt: TGTGCCAGCAGCAGGACTAGCATCAATGAGCAGTTCTTC; cdr3_aa: CASSRTSINEQFF
j_call: TRBJ1-2; d_call: TRBD1; v_call: TRBV12-3/TRBV12-4; clone_size: once; cdr3_nt: TGTGCCAGCAGCACTCCGGGACAGGGGGGCTACACCTTC; cdr3_aa: CASSTPGQGGYTF
j_call: TRBJ2-5; d_call: TRBD1; v_call: TRBV28; clone_size: -; cdr3_nt: TGTGCCAGCAGTTTAGGTTTTCCGGACAGGGGGACGGCAAACCTACAAGAGACCCAGTACTTC; cdr3_aa: CASSLGFPDRGTANLQETQYF
j_call: TRBJ2-1; d_call: TRBD2; v_call: TRBV11-2; clone_size: -; cdr3_nt: TGTGCCAGCAGCTTACTCCGGGAGGGTTACAATGAGCAGTTCTTC; cdr3_aa: CASSLLREGYNEQFF
j_call: TRBJ2-7; d_call: -; v_call: TRBV20-1; clone_size: -; cdr3_nt: TGCAGTGCTAATGAGTGGGAACCCGGGTTGGTTCCCTACGAGCAGTACTTC; cdr3_aa: CSANEWEPGLVPYEQYF
j_call: TRBJ1-1; d_call: -; v_call: TRBV20-1; clone_size: once; cdr3_nt: TGCAGTGCCCGCAGGCGGGGGTCCACTGAAGCTTTCTTT; cdr3_aa: CSARRRGSTEAFF
j_call: TRBJ2-1; d_call: TRBD2; v_call: TRBV7-9; clone_size: -; cdr3_nt: TGTGCCAGCAGCACTAGCGGAGTGCGCAATGAGCAGTTCTTC; cdr3_aa: CASSTSGVRNEQFF
j_call: TRBJ2-1; d_call: -; v_call: TRBV4-1; clone_size: -; cdr3_nt: TGCGCCAGCAGCCAGAACCCCGGCCCGGATGAGCAGTTCTTC; cdr3_aa: CASSQNPGPDEQFF
j_call: TRBJ1-1; d_call: -; v_call: TRBV5-1; clone_size: -; cdr3_nt: TGCGCCAGCAGCTTGGTTGACAGTAGGAACACTGAAGCTTTCTTT; cdr3_aa: CASSLVDSRNTEAFF
j_call: TRBJ2-7; d_call: TRBD1; v_call: TRBV9; clone_size: -; cdr3_nt: TGTGCCAGCAGCGTAGAGGGACAGCCCTACGAGCAGTACTTC; cdr3_aa: CASSVEGQPYEQYF
j_call: TRBJ2-7; d_call: -; v_call: TRBV20-1; clone_size: -; cdr3_nt: TGCAGTGCTAGAGATGGCAAAGACTACGAGCAGTACTTC; cdr3_aa: CSARDGKDYEQYF
j_call: TRBJ2-1; d_call: TRBD1; v_call: TRBV7-3; clone_size: -; cdr3_nt: TGTGCCAGCAGCTTAGCAACAGGGGTTGAGCAGTTCTTC; cdr3_aa: CASSLATGVEQFF
j_call: TRBJ1-2; d_call: -; v_call: TRBV30; clone_size: -; cdr3_nt: TGTGCCTGGACCCTCACAGGGACGGAAGGCTACACCTTC; cdr3_aa: CAWTLTGTEGYTF
j_call: TRBJ2-5; d_call: TRBD2; v_call: TRBV12-3/TRBV12-4; clone_size: -; cdr3_nt: TGTGCCAGCAGCACCAGGACTAGCGGGAAAGGGATCCAAGAGACCCAGTACTTC; cdr3_aa: CASSTRTSGKGIQETQYF
j_call: TRBJ2-1; d_call: -; v_call: TRBV27; clone_size: once; cdr3_nt: TGTGCCAGCAGTTTACTAGCGTCTAACTTTTACAATGAGCAGTTCTTC; cdr3_aa: CASSLLASNFYNEQFF
j_call: TRBJ1-5; d_call: TRBD1; v_call: TRBV7-2; clone_size: few; cdr3_nt: TGTGCCAGCAGCAACCAGGGGGTTTTCGGTCAGCCCCAGCATTTT; cdr3_aa: CASSNQGVFGQPQHF
j_call: TRBJ2-5; d_call: -; v_call: TRBV27; clone_size: -; cdr3_nt: TGTGCCAGCAGTTTATTAGGGCGCCGCGAGACCCAGTACTTC; cdr3_aa: CASSLLGRRETQYF
j_call: TRBJ2-1; d_call: -; v_call: TRBV27; clone_size: -; cdr3_nt: TGTGCCAGCAGTTTATTAACGGGAGAGGGCTACAATGAGCAGTTCTTC; cdr3_aa: CASSLLTGEGYNEQFF
j_call: TRBJ2-2; d_call: -; v_call: TRBV7-9; clone_size: -; cdr3_nt: TGTGCCAGCAGTATAGGGGGACCGAACACCGGGGAGCTGTTTTTT; cdr3_aa: CASSIGGPNTGELFF
j_call: TRBJ2-3; d_call: -; v_call: TRBV6-2/TRBV6-3; clone_size: -; cdr3_nt: TGTGCCAGCAGTTATTTTGGCACAGATACGCAGTATTTT; cdr3_aa: CASSYFGTDTQYF
j_call: TRBJ1-6; d_call: -; v_call: TRBV4-3; clone_size: -; cdr3_nt: TGCGCCAGCAGCCAAGATAATTCACCCCTCCGCTTT; cdr3_aa: CASSQDNSPLRF
j_call: TRBJ2-2; d_call: -; v_call: TRBV7-9; clone_size: -; cdr3_nt: TGTGCCAGCAGCTTGTCCCTCGAGGCCGGGGAGCTGTTTTTT; cdr3_aa: CASSLSLEAGELFF
j_call: TRBJ1-1; d_call: -; v_call: TRBV6-1; clone_size: -; cdr3_nt: TGTGCCAGCAGTGAAGGTTCCGAGAACACTGAAGCTTTCTTT; cdr3_aa: CASSEGSENTEAFF
j_call: TRBJ2-1; d_call: TRBD2; v_call: TRBV7-9; clone_size: -; cdr3_nt: TGTGCCAGCAGCCCTAGCGGTTGGGCGAATGAGCAGTTCTTC; cdr3_aa: CASSPSGWANEQFF
j_call: TRBJ1-5; d_call: -; v_call: TRBV27; clone_size: -; cdr3_nt: TGTGCCAGCAGTTGGGCAGGGATGGATCAGCCCCAGCATTTT; cdr3_aa: CASSWAGMDQPQHF
j_call: TRBJ2-7; d_call: -; v_call: TRBV6-1; clone_size: few; cdr3_nt: TGTGCCAGCAGTGAAGGTACGGCGGGGTTTAACGAGCAGTACTTC; cdr3_aa: CASSEGTAGFNEQYF
j_call: TRBJ2-4; d_call: -; v_call: TRBV20-1; clone_size: -; cdr3_nt: TGCAGTGCTAGCCAGTCGGAGCGAAGAAACATTCAGTACTTC; cdr3_aa: CSASQSERRNIQYF